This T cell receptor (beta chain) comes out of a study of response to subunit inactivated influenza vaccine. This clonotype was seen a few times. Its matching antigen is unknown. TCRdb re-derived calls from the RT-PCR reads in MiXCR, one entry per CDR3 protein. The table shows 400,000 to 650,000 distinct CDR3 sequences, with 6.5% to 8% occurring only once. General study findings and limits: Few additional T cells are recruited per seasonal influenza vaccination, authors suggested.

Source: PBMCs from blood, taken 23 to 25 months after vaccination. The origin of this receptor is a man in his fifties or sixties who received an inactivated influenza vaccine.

CDR3 amino acids: CASSFPLAGYNEQFF. The CDR3 nucleotides read TGTGCCAGCAGTTTCCCATTAGCGGGGTACAATGAGCAGTTCTTC. The V and J genes are TRBV12-3 or TRBV12-4 and TRBJ2-1; the match to TRBD2 covers 8 bases. This CDR3 spans 15 amino acids. J lost 4 bases, V lost 3 bases, and 5 bases had no gene match.